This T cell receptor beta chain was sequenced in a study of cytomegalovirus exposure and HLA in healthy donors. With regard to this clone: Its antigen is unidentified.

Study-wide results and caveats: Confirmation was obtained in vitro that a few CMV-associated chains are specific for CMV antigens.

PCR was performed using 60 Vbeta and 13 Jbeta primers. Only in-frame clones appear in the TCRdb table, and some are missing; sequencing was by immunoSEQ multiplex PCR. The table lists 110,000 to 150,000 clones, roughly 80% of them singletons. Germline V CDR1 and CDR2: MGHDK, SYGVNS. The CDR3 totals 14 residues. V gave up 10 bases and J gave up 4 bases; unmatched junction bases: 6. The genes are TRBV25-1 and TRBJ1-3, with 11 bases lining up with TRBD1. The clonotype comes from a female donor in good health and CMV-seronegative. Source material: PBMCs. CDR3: CATHGQGAGNTIYF. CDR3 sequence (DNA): TGTGCCACACACGGACAGGGGGCGGGAAACACCATATATTTT.